A selection of T cell receptor beta chains follows, all from one sample in a study of T cell responses to AZD1222 COVID-19 vaccine. The method was immunoSEQ multiplex PCR; TCRdb's version includes in-frame clones alone and lacks a portion of them. The top ten clones hold 4.9% of a sample with 60,000 to 80,000 clones, roughly 89% of them seen once. The material sequenced was peripheral blood, taken on day 0 of AZD1222 vaccination. These receptor sequences come from an adult in good health. CDR3s include the opening cysteine and the closing phenylalanine or tryptophan. The D gene is left open where the match is weak. The size entry is marked missing in some rows and otherwise reads once, few, many or a size class.

clone size: .; D gene: .; V gene: TRBV7-9; J gene: TRBJ2-3; CDR3 protein: CASSLAGWRDTQYF; CDR3 DNA: TGTGCCAGCAGCTTAGCGGGGTGGAGGGATACGCAGTATTTT
clone size: .; D gene: .; V gene: TRBV5-1; J gene: TRBJ1-4; CDR3 protein: CASSLGAITNEKLFF; CDR3 DNA: TGCGCCAGCAGCTTGGGTGCAATAACTAATGAAAAACTGTTTTTT
clone size: .; D gene: TRBD1; V gene: TRBV19; J gene: TRBJ2-2; CDR3 protein: CASSPQGARGTGELFF; CDR3 DNA: TGTGCCAGTAGTCCCCAGGGGGCCAGGGGGACCGGGGAGCTGTTTTTT
clone size: .; D gene: .; V gene: TRBV2; J gene: TRBJ1-1; CDR3 protein: CASRLGTEAFF; CDR3 DNA: TGTGCCAGCAGACTCGGGACGGAAGCTTTCTTT
clone size: once; D gene: TRBD1; V gene: TRBV7-6; J gene: TRBJ1-4; CDR3 protein: CASSLGTGRNEKLFF; CDR3 DNA: TGTGCCAGCAGCTTAGGGACAGGGAGGAATGAAAAACTGTTTTTT
clone size: few; D gene: .; V gene: TRBV7-9; J gene: TRBJ1-1; CDR3 protein: CASSLLDGSTEAFF; CDR3 DNA: TGTGCCAGCAGCCTACTGGACGGCAGCACTGAAGCTTTCTTT
clone size: .; D gene: .; V gene: TRBV12-3/TRBV12-4; J gene: TRBJ1-2; CDR3 protein: CASSLGGRGGYTF; CDR3 DNA: TGTGCCAGCAGTTTGGGGGGTAGGGGTGGCTACACCTTC
clone size: once; D gene: .; V gene: TRBV10-3; J gene: TRBJ1-1; CDR3 protein: CAISEWGGVNTEAFF; CDR3 DNA: TGTGCCATCAGTGAGTGGGGGGGGGTAAACACTGAAGCTTTCTTT
clone size: once; D gene: .; V gene: TRBV29-1; J gene: TRBJ1-2; CDR3 protein: CSVDLGNKGSYGYTF; CDR3 DNA: TGCAGCGTTGATTTAGGCAATAAGGGTAGCTATGGCTACACCTTC
clone size: .; D gene: TRBD2; V gene: TRBV27; J gene: TRBJ2-2; CDR3 protein: CASSFDGGVTGELFF; CDR3 DNA: TGTGCCAGCAGTTTTGACGGGGGGGTAACCGGGGAGCTGTTTTTT
clone size: .; D gene: .; V gene: TRBV3-1/TRBV3-2; J gene: TRBJ1-1; CDR3 protein: CASSQVGSEAFF; CDR3 DNA: TGTGCCAGCAGCCAAGTGGGCAGCGAAGCTTTCTTT
clone size: .; D gene: TRBD1; V gene: TRBV18; J gene: TRBJ1-2; CDR3 protein: CASSPLGQEHGYTF; CDR3 DNA: TGTGCCAGCTCACCTTTGGGACAGGAGCATGGCTACACCTTC
clone size: .; D gene: .; V gene: TRBV29-1; J gene: TRBJ1-5; CDR3 protein: CSVEDGLGQPQHF; CDR3 DNA: TGCAGCGTGGAAGACGGGTTGGGGCAGCCCCAGCATTTT
clone size: .; D gene: .; V gene: TRBV19; J gene: TRBJ1-1; CDR3 protein: CASSWSFGLNTEAFF; CDR3 DNA: TGTGCCAGTAGTTGGTCATTCGGGTTGAACACTGAAGCTTTCTTT
clone size: few; D gene: TRBD1; V gene: TRBV27; J gene: TRBJ2-5; CDR3 protein: CASSWGQGSQETQYF; CDR3 DNA: TGTGCCAGCAGTTGGGGACAGGGTAGTCAAGAGACCCAGTACTTC
clone size: .; D gene: .; V gene: TRBV19; J gene: TRBJ2-7; CDR3 protein: CASTPTGSGRYPREQYF; CDR3 DNA: TGTGCCAGTACCCCTACAGGGTCGGGACGTTACCCTAGGGAGCAGTACTTC
clone size: .; D gene: .; V gene: TRBV7-8; J gene: TRBJ1-1; CDR3 protein: CASSLDGTFNTEAFF; CDR3 DNA: TGTGCCAGCAGCTTAGATGGGACATTCAACACTGAAGCTTTCTTT
clone size: .; D gene: TRBD1; V gene: TRBV7-9; J gene: TRBJ1-4; CDR3 protein: CASSPGTGAHEKLFF; CDR3 DNA: TGTGCCAGCAGCCCCGGGACAGGGGCGCATGAAAAACTGTTTTTT
clone size: few; D gene: .; V gene: TRBV21-1; J gene: TRBJ1-2; CDR3 protein: CASSFPGPRQNYGYTF; CDR3 DNA: TGTGCCAGCAGCTTCCCCGGGCCGCGACAAAACTATGGCTACACCTTC
clone size: .; D gene: .; V gene: TRBV7-9; J gene: TRBJ2-7; CDR3 protein: CASSPEGPSYEQYF; CDR3 DNA: TGTGCCAGCAGCCCCGAAGGGCCCTCATACGAGCAGTACTTC
clone size: .; D gene: .; V gene: TRBV3-1/TRBV3-2; J gene: TRBJ1-1; CDR3 protein: CASSQEYGAEAFF; CDR3 DNA: TGTGCCAGCAGCCAAGAATATGGGGCTGAAGCTTTCTTT
clone size: .; D gene: TRBD1; V gene: TRBV5-1; J gene: TRBJ1-5; CDR3 protein: CASSPGTGHQPQHF; CDR3 DNA: TGCGCCAGCAGCCCTGGGACAGGGCATCAGCCCCAGCATTTT
clone size: .; D gene: .; V gene: TRBV5-1; J gene: TRBJ2-5; CDR3 protein: CASSGGSGPYQETQYF; CDR3 DNA: TGCGCCAGCAGCGGCGGGTCGGGGCCCTATCAAGAGACCCAGTACTTC
clone size: .; D gene: .; V gene: TRBV27; J gene: TRBJ2-7; CDR3 protein: CASSLGTIYEQYF; CDR3 DNA: TGTGCCAGCAGTTTAGGGACAATCTACGAGCAGTACTTC
clone size: .; D gene: TRBD2; V gene: TRBV7-7; J gene: TRBJ2-5; CDR3 protein: CASSEGLAGVETQYF; CDR3 DNA: TGTGCCAGCAGCGAGGGACTAGCGGGGGTTGAGACCCAGTACTTC
clone size: .; D gene: .; V gene: TRBV7-9; J gene: TRBJ2-7; CDR3 protein: CASSLVEVYEQYF; CDR3 DNA: TGTGCCAGCAGCTTAGTCGAGGTCTACGAGCAGTACTTC
clone size: once; D gene: .; V gene: TRBV7-8; J gene: TRBJ1-5; CDR3 protein: CASSLQGNSNQPQHF; CDR3 DNA: TGTGCCAGCAGCTTGCAGGGGAATAGCAATCAGCCCCAGCATTTT
clone size: .; D gene: .; V gene: TRBV19; J gene: TRBJ1-5; CDR3 protein: CASSISGGNQPQHF; CDR3 DNA: TGTGCCAGTAGTATTTCCGGCGGAAATCAGCCCCAGCATTTT
clone size: .; D gene: .; V gene: TRBV29-1; J gene: TRBJ1-1; CDR3 protein: CSVWDKGTEAFF; CDR3 DNA: TGCAGCGTTTGGGACAAGGGCACTGAAGCTTTCTTT
clone size: .; D gene: .; V gene: TRBV6-2/TRBV6-3; J gene: TRBJ1-6; CDR3 protein: CASSYRGGNSPLHF; CDR3 DNA: TGTGCCAGCAGTTACAGGGGCGGGAATTCACCCCTCCACTTT
clone size: .; D gene: .; V gene: TRBV7-6; J gene: TRBJ1-1; CDR3 protein: CASSLQGWNTEAFF; CDR3 DNA: TGTGCCAGCAGCCTTCAGGGGTGGAACACTGAAGCTTTCTTT
clone size: .; D gene: TRBD1; V gene: TRBV7-7; J gene: TRBJ2-2; CDR3 protein: CASSLERQGAKGGELFF; CDR3 DNA: TGTGCCAGCAGCTTAGAACGGCAGGGGGCTAAGGGCGGGGAGCTGTTTTTT
clone size: few; D gene: .; V gene: TRBV10-1; J gene: TRBJ2-7; CDR3 protein: CASSEGYEQYF; CDR3 DNA: TGCGCCAGCAGTGAGGGCTACGAGCAGTACTTC
clone size: .; D gene: TRBD1; V gene: TRBV4-1; J gene: TRBJ2-3; CDR3 protein: CASSHLQGTTDTQYF; CDR3 DNA: TGCGCCAGCAGCCACCTACAGGGGACCACAGATACGCAGTATTTT
clone size: .; D gene: .; V gene: TRBV25-1; J gene: TRBJ1-1; CDR3 protein: CASRGNTEAFF; CDR3 DNA: TGTGCCAGCAGGGGGAACACTGAAGCTTTCTTT
clone size: .; D gene: TRBD1; V gene: TRBV18; J gene: TRBJ2-1; CDR3 protein: CASSTDRGVLVEQFF; CDR3 DNA: TGTGCCAGCTCAACGGACAGGGGCGTCTTGGTTGAGCAGTTCTTC
clone size: .; D gene: .; V gene: TRBV7-2; J gene: TRBJ1-2; CDR3 protein: CASSQVNYGYTF; CDR3 DNA: TGTGCCAGCAGCCAGGTTAACTATGGCTACACCTTC